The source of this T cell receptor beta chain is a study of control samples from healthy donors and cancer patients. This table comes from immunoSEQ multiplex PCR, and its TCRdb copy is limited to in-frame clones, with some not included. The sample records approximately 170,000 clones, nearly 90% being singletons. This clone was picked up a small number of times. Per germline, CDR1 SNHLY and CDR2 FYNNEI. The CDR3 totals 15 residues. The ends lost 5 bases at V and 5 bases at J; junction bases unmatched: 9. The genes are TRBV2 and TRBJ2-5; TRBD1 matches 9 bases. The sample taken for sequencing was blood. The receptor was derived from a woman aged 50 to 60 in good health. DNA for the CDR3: TGTGCCAGCAGTTCCGGACAGGGGTGGTCGGAGACCCAGTACTTC. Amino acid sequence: CASSSGQGWSETQYF.